This T cell receptor (beta chain) stems from a study of blood T cell repertoires in COVID-19. About the study: Sources were T cells, B-cell-depleted T cells, or PBMCs; the material itself was cDNA or gDNA.

Trimming left V 3 bases short and J 2 bases short, with 17 bases between. The CDR3 runs 16 residues. Germline CDR1 reads DFQATT; CDR2 reads SNEGSKA (reference sequence). Profiling relied on immunoSEQ multiplex PCR, and the TCRdb table lists in-frame clones only, not all of them. The sample has 20,000 to 25,000 clones, 75% to 95% seen once. The V gene is TRBV20-1, the J gene TRBJ2-1, with D perhaps matching TRBD2 (6 bases). The source is an older man with active COVID-19. The sample taken for sequencing was peripheral blood. CDR3: CSASQGGVETYNEQFF. For the CDR3, the DNA is TGCAGTGCTAGTCAAGGAGGGGTAGAAACCTACAATGAGCAGTTCTTC.